These 14 T cell receptor beta chains were sequenced from one sample in a study of OX40 agonist ivuxolimab in advanced cancers. The data were produced by immunoSEQ multiplex PCR, yet TCRdb's version contains in-frame clones alone and is incomplete. The data show about 110,000 clones, approximately 90% seen once. Sequenced here: CD4+ or CD8+ T cells sorted from blood, sampled in a trial of the OX40 agonist ivuxolimab. The receptors were sampled from an adult with an advanced solid tumor such as melanoma, head and neck, liver or kidney cancer.

The rearrangement joins TRBV7-6 to TRBJ1-2; D is uncertain. The V end was cut by 5 bases, the J end by 7 bases, with 14 bases between. Germline V gives CDR1 SGHVS, CDR2 FNYEAQ. CDR3 length: 13 amino acids. The CDR3 coding sequence is TGTGCCAGCAGCGTGTCGGGATCGGGTGGCTACACCTTC. This encodes CASSVSGSGGYTF.

V gene TRBV2 combines with J gene TRBJ1-5; no firm D call. Germline CDR1 is SNHLY and CDR2 is FYNNEI. V lost 7 bases, J lost 2 bases, and 6 bases lay in between. CDR3 length equals 12 residues. The DNA for the CDR3 is TGTGCCAGCACCGGTGGCAATCAGCCCCAGCATTTT. Its translation: CASTGGNQPQHF.

This rearrangement joins TRBV5-8 to TRBJ1-5; 7 bases map to TRBD1. The V gene's germline CDR1 is SGHTS and CDR2 YDEGEE. CDR3 length equals 16 residues. The ends lost 3 bases at V and 0 bases at J; junction bases unmatched: 6. The CDR3, as DNA: TGTGCCAGCAGCTCCCGGACAGGACTTAGCAATCAGCCCCAGCATTTT. It translates to CASSSRTGLSNQPQHF. Drawing the rest from reference TRBV5-8 and TRBJ1-5, the complete variable domain is EAGVTQSPTHLIKTRGQQATLRCSPISGHTSVYWYQQALGLGLQFLLWYDEGEERNRGNFPPRFSGRQFPNYSSELNVNALELEDSALYLCASSSRTGLSNQPQHFGDGTRLSIL.

The chain links TRBV9 to TRBJ2-2; TRBD2 agrees at 10 bases. Germline assignment: CDR1 SGDLS and CDR2 YYNGEE. The CDR3 extends over 16 amino acids. Trimming cost V 0 bases and J 6 bases; bases outside gene matches: 5. The CDR3 DNA follows: TGTGCCAGCAGCGTAGGGGCTAGCGGGAGATCCGGGGAGCTGTTTTTT. Its translation is CASSVGASGRSGELFF. The full variable domain, with the rest looked up from reference TRBV9 and TRBJ2-2, is DSGVTQTPKHLITATGQRVTLRCSPRSGDLSVYWYQQSLDQGLQFLIQYYNGEERAKGNILERFSAQQFPDLHSELNLSSLELGDSALYFCASSVGASGRSGELFFGEGSRLTVL.

J is TRBJ2-4 and V is TRBV15; TRBD2 might be the D (6 bases). The germline gives CDR1 LNHNV, CDR2 YYDKDF (reference sequence). Trimming shortened V by 7 bases and J by 8 bases, and 21 bases separated the two germline ends. This CDR3 has 15 residues. The CDR3 loop reads CATTEGRPGADIQYF. CDR3 coding DNA: TGTGCCACCACGGAGGGCCGCCCCGGGGCAGACATTCAGTACTTC.

The chain couples TRBV10-3 to TRBJ1-4; maybe TRBD1 (5 bases). With 10 bases removed from V and 5 bases from J, the gap between germline ends came to 14 bases. The CDR3 length is 13 residues. CDR1 ENHRY and CDR2 SYGVKD come from the germline V gene. The CDR3 loop reads CATSPEGNEKLFF. The CDR3, as DNA: TGTGCCACCTCGCCGGAGGGGAATGAAAAACTGTTTTTT.

The chain joins TRBV13 to TRBJ2-1; 8 bases align to TRBD2. The length of the CDR3 is 17 residues. The V segment lost 0 bases and the J segment 4 bases; nucleotides outside the gene matches: 8. Germline assignment: CDR1 PRHDT and CDR2 FYEKMQ (reference sequence). CDR3 in amino acids: CASSLGGWREDYNEQFF. The CDR3 nucleotides are TGTGCCAGCAGCTTAGGGGGGTGGCGGGAGGATTACAATGAGCAGTTCTTC.

The J gene is TRBJ1-2, the V gene TRBV19, with 9 bases that match TRBD1. The trim removed 4 bases at V and 2 bases at J, leaving 8 bases unmatched. The CDR3 runs 16 residues. Germline V gene lookup returns CDR1 LNHDA and CDR2 SQIVND (reference sequence). In DNA, the CDR3 is TGTGCCAGTAGTACGGACAGGGGACAACGGAACTATGGCTACACCTTC. It codes for CASSTDRGQRNYGYTF.

The chain has TRBV13 and TRBJ2-5, with TRBD2 as a possible D gene (7 bases). Trimming took off 5 bases at V and 1 base at J, with 14 bases between the two ends. The CDR3 is 15 amino acids. Germline V gives CDR1 PRHDT, CDR2 FYEKMQ (reference sequence). CDR3 nucleotides: TGTGCCAGCAGCCGGGGGAGGGGGATCCAAGAGACCCAGTACTTC. It yields the protein CASSRGRGIQETQYF.

The CDR3: CASSLAAWSSTDTQYF. The CDR3, as DNA: TGTGCCAGCAGCTTGGCCGCATGGTCAAGCACAGATACGCAGTATTTT. V is TRBV5-5 and J is TRBJ2-3; D gene uncertain. The V end was cut by 0 bases, the J end by 0 bases, with 11 bases between. This CDR3 has 16 amino acids. Germline CDR1 SGHKS, CDR2 YYEKEE (reference sequence).

The CDR3 DNA reads as TGTGCCAGCAGTCCAGGTCCGTGGGAGGAGCAGTACTTC. Translating it yields CASSPGPWEEQYF. This sequence joins TRBV27 and TRBJ2-7; perhaps TRBD2 as D (5 bases). The V end lost 5 bases, the J end lost 7 bases, and 15 bases lay between the germline ends. This CDR3 spans 13 amino acids. Germline values: CDR1 MNHEY, CDR2 SMNVEV (reference sequence).

The V call is TRBV19, the J call TRBJ2-3; unclear D gene. Germline V gene lookup returns CDR1 LNHDA and CDR2 SQIVND (reference sequence). Trimming removed 1 base from V and 4 bases from J, with 12 bases in between. The CDR3 length is 15 residues. The CDR3 DNA is TGTGCCAGTAGTATAGGTCGCGCCCGAGCAGATACGCAGTATTTT. Its translation is CASSIGRARADTQYF.

The genes are TRBV9 and TRBJ2-1; TRBD1 might be the D (6 bases). V lost 3 bases and J 15 bases, leaving 19 bases between the germline ends. Germline values: CDR1 SGDLS, CDR2 YYNGEE. The CDR3 covers 13 residues. The CDR3 loop reads CASSESRGGLAFF. The CDR3 DNA follows: TGTGCCAGCAGCGAAAGCCGAGGGGGTTTGGCGTTCTTC.

This chain joins TRBV19 and TRBJ1-5; maybe TRBD1 (6 bases). CDR1 and CDR2 (germline): LNHDA, SQIVND (reference sequence). The CDR3 extends over 15 amino acids. Trimming took 4 bases from V and 5 from J, leaving 15 bases between them. This chain's CDR3 is CASSKTGGEYQPQHF. CDR3 DNA sequence: TGTGCCAGTAGTAAGACAGGAGGGGAGTATCAGCCCCAGCATTTT.